The sequence of this TCR beta chain was determined in a study of T cells in Graves' hyperthyroidism and ophthalmopathy. Study details: Peripheral blood was taken when the disease was first diagnosed, before any treatment began.

Researchers amplified the TCR beta CDR3 regions from RNA transcripts. A first-round RT-PCR of the TCR CDR3 used the HTBI primer set. TCRdb independently ran MiXCR on the multiplex PCR reads; one entry per CDR3 protein. The data contain more than 300,000 distinct CDR3 sequences, over 10% of them singletons. Across 18 months, stable Graves' hyperthyroidism was marked by no progression to ophthalmopathy. Exclusion of a patient resulted from uncontrolled infection, other autoimmune disease, pregnancy or lactation. Thyroid ultrasound and orbital computed tomography, with clinical symptoms and serum thyroxine and TRAb, informed diagnoses. CDR3 length: 13 residues. In germline, CDR1 is SGHTS, CDR2 YDEGEE. V was clipped by 0 bases and J by 7 bases, with 10 bases between them. In its sample, this clonotype was seen many times.

This clonotype originated in a young woman with Graves' hyperthyroidism. This rearrangement joins TRBV5-8 to TRBJ1-1; tentative D call: TRBD1 (5 bases). The sample consisted of blood. DNA for the CDR3: TGTGCCAGCAGCTTGGGGGGCTCTGATGAAGCTTTCTTT. Residues: CASSLGGSDEAFF. The entire variable domain, with the rest obtained from reference TRBV5-8 and TRBJ1-1, is as follows: EAGVTQSPTHLIKTRGQQATLRCSPISGHTSVYWYQQALGLGLQFLLWYDEGEERNRGNFPPRFSGRQFPNYSSELNVNALELEDSALYLCASSLGGSDEAFFGQGTRLTVV.